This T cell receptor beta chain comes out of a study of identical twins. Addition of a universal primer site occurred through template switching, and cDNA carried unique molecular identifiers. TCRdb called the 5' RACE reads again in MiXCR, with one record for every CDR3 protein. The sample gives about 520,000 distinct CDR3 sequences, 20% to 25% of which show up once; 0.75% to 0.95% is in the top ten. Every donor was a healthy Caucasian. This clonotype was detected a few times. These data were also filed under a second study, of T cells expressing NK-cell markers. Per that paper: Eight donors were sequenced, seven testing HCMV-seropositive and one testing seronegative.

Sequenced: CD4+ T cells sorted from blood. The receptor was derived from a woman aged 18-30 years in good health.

CDR3 amino acids: CSAGGQLGDYGYTF. For the CDR3, the DNA is TGCAGCGCCGGGGGACAGCTAGGCGACTATGGCTACACCTTC. The chain has TRBV29-1 and TRBJ1-2; 7 bases map to TRBD1. Trimming at V came to 7 bases and at J to 3 bases, leaving 11 bases not matched to a gene. From germline, CDR1 is SQVTM and CDR2 ANQGSEA. The CDR3 totals 14 residues.